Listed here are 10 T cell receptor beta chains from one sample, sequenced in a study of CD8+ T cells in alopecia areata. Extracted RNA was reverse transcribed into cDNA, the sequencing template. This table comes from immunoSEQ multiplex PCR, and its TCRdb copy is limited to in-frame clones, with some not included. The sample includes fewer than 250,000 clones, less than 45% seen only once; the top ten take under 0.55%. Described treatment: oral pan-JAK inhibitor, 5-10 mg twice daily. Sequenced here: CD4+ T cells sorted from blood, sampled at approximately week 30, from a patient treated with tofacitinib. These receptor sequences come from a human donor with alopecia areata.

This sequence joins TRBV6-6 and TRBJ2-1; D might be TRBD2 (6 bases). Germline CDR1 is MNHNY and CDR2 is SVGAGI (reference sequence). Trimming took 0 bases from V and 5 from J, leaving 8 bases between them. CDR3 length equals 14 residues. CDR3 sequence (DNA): TGTGCCAGCAGTTACTCGGCGGGAAACAATGAGCAGTTCTTC. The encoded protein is CASSYSAGNNEQFF.

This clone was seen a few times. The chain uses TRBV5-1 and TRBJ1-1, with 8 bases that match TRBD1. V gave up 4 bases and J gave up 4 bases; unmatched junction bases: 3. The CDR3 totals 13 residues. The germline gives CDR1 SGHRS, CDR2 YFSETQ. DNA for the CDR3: TGCGCCAGCAGCGGAACAGGGGGCACTGAAGCTTTCTTT. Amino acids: CASSGTGGTEAFF.

CDR3 loop: CASNQNMNTEAFF. Here the CDR3 DNA reads TGTGCCAGCAATCAGAATATGAACACTGAAGCTTTCTTT. The chain couples TRBV25-1 to TRBJ1-1; no definite D call. Trimming took off 7 bases at V and 0 bases at J, with 9 bases between the two ends. The length of the CDR3 is 13 residues. In germline, CDR1 is MGHDK, CDR2 SYGVNS.

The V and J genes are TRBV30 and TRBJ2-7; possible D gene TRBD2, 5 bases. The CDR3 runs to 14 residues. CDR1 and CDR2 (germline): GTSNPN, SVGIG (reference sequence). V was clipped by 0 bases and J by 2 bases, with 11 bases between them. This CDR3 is CAWSVRGRAYEQYF. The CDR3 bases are TGTGCCTGGAGTGTACGGGGTCGCGCCTACGAGCAGTACTTC.

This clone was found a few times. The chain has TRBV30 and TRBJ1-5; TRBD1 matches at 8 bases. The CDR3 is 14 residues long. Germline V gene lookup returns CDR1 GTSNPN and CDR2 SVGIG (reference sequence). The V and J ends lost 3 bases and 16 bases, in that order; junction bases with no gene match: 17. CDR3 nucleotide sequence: TGTGCCTGGAGCTCCATGAATTTAGACAGGGGCCAACATTTT. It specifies CAWSSMNLDRGQHF.

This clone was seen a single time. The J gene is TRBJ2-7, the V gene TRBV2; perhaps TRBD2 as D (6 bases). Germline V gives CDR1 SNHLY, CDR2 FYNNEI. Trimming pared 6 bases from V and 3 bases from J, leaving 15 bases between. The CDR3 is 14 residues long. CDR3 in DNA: TGTGCCAGCAGGCGACTAGACCCGAACTACGAGCAGTACTTC. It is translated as CASRRLDPNYEQYF.

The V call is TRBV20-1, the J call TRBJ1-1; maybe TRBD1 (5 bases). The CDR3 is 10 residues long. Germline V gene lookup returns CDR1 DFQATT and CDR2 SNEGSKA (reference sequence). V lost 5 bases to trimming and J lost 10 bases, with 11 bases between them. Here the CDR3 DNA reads TGCAGTGCTGTCGGCGGGGGAGCTTTCTTT. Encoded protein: CSAVGGGAFF.

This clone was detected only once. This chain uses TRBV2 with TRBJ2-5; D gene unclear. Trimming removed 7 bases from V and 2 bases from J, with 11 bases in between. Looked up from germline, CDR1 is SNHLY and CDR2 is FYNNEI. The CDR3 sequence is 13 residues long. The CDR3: CASNGDGQETQYF. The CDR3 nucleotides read TGTGCCAGCAATGGAGACGGGCAAGAGACCCAGTACTTC.

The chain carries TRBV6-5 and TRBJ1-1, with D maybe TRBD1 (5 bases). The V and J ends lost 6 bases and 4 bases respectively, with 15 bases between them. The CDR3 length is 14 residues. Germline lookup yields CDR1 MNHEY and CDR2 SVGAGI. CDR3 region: CASRRRRESTEAFF. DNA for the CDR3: TGTGCCAGCAGACGTCGCAGGGAGAGCACTGAAGCTTTCTTT.

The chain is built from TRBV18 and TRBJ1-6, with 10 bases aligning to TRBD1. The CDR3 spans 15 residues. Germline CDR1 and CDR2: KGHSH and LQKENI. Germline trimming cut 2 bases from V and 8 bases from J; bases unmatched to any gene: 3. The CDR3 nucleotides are TGTGCCAGCTCACCATTCGGGACAGGGGATTCACCCCTCCACTTT. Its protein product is CASSPFGTGDSPLHF. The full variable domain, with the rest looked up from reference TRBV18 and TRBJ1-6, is NAGVMQNPRHLVRRRGQEARLRCSPMKGHSHVYWYRQLPEEGLKFMVYLQKENIIDESGMPKERFSAEFPKEGPSILRIQQVVRGDSAAYFCASSPFGTGDSPLHFGNGTRLTVT.